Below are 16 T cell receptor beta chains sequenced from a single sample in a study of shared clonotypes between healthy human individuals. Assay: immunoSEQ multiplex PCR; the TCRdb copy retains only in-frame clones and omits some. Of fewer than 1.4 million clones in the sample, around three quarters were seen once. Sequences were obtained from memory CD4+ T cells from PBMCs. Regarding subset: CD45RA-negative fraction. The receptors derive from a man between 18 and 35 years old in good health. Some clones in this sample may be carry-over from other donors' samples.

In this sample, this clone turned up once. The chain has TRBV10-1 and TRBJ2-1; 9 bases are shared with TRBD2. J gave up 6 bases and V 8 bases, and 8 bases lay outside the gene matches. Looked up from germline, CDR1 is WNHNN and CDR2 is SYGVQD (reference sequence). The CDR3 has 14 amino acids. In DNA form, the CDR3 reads TGCGCCAGCGGTAGCGGGAGATCTGGCAATGAGCAGTTCTTC. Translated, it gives CASGSGRSGNEQFF.

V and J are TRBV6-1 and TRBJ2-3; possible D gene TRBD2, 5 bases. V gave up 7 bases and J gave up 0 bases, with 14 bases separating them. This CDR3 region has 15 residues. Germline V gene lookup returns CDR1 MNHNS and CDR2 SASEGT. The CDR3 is CASKLRRTSTDTQYF. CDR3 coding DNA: TGTGCCAGCAAGTTACGACGGACTAGCACAGATACGCAGTATTTT.

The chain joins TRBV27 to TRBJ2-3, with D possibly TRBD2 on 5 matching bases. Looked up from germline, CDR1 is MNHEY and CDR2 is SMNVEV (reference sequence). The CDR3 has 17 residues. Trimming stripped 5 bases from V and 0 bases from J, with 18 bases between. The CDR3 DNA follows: TGTGCCAGCAGTCCCGCTTTGGGAGACCTTAGCACAGATACGCAGTATTTT. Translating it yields CASSPALGDLSTDTQYF.

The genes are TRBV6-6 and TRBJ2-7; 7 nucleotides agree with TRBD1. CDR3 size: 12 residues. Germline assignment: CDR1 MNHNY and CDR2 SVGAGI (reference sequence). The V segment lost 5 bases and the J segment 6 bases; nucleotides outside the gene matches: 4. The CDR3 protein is CASSTAGGEQYF. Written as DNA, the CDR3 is TGTGCCAGCAGTACCGCAGGGGGCGAGCAGTACTTC.

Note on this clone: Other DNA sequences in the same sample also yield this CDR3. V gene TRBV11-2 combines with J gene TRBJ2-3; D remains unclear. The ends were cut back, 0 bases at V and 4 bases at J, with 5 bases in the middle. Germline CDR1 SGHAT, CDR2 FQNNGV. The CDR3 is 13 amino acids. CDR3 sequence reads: CASSLDLSDTQYF. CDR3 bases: TGTGCCAGCAGCTTAGATCTGTCAGATACGCAGTATTTT.

DNA for the CDR3: TGTGCCAGCAGTCGGGAGGGAGCCGCGGGTTCACCCCTCCACTTT. Protein: CASSREGAAGSPLHF. V usage is TRBV28 and J usage is TRBJ1-6; D is ambiguous. Germline V gene data show CDR1 as MDHEN and CDR2 as SYDVKM. This CDR3 comprises 15 residues. Trimming stripped 5 bases from V and 9 bases from J, with 17 bases between.

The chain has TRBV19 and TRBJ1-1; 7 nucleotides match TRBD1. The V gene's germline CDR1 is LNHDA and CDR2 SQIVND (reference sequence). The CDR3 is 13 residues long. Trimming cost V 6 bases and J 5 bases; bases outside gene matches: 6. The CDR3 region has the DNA TGTGCCAGTAGCGCCGCAGGGGGTACTGAAGCTTTCTTT. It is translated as CASSAAGGTEAFF.

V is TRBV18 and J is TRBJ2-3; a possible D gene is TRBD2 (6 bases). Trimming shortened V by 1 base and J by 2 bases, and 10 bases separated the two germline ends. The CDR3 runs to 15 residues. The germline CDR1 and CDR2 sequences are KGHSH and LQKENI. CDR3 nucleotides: TGTGCCAGCTCACCACAAAGCGGGTCCACAGATACGCAGTATTTT. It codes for CASSPQSGSTDTQYF.

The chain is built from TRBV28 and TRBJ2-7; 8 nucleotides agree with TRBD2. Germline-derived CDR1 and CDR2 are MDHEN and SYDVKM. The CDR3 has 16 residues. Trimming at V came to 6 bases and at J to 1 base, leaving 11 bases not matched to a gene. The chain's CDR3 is CASRIAGTRRSYEQYF. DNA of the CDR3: TGTGCCAGCAGGATAGCCGGGACTAGAAGATCCTACGAGCAGTACTTC.

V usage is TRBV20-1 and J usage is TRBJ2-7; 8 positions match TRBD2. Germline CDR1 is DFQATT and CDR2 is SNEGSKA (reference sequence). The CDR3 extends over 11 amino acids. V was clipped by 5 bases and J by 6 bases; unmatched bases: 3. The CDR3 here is CSAGTSPEQYF. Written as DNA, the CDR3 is TGCAGTGCTGGGACTAGTCCCGAGCAGTACTTC.

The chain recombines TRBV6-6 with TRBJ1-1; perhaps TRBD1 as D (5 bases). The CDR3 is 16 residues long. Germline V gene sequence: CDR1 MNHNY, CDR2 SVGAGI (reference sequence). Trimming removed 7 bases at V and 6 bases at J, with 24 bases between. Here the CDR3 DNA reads TGTGCCAGCACCTCTGACAGACCCCTTCCTTTCGCTGAAGCTTTCTTT. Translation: CASTSDRPLPFAEAFF.

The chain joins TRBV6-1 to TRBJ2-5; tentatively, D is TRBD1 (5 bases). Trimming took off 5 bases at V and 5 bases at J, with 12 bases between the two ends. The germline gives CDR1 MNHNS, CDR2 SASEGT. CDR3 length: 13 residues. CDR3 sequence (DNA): TGTGCCAGCAGTCCAGACAGTTTCGAGACCCAGTACTTC. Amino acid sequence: CASSPDSFETQYF.

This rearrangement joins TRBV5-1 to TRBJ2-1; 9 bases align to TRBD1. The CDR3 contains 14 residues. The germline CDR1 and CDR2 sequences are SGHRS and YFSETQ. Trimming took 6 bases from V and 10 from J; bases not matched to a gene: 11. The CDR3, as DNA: TGCGCCAGCACCCAGAGGACAGGGGAGGTCGAGCAGTTCTTC. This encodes CASTQRTGEVEQFF.

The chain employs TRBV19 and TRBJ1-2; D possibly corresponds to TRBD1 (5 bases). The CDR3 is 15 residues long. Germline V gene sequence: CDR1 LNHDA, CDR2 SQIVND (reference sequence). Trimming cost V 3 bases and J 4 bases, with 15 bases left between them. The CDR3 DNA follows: TGTGCCAGTAGTATTCTGGGGACGCTTTCCTATGGCTACACCTTC. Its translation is CASSILGTLSYGYTF.

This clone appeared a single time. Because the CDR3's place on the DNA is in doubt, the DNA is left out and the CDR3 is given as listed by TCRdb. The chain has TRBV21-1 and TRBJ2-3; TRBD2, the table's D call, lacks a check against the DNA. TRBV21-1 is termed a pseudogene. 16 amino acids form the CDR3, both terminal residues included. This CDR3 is CASSKVGGGSTDTQYF.

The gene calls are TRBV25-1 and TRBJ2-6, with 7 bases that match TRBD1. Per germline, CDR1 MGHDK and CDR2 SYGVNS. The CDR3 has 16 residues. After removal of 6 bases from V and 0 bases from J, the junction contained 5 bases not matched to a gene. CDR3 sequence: CASRRDSSSGANVLTF. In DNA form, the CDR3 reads TGTGCCAGCAGGAGGGACAGTAGCTCTGGGGCCAACGTCCTGACTTTC.